This is a list of T cell receptor beta chains from one sample in a study of OX40 agonist ivuxolimab in advanced cancers. Profiling relied on immunoSEQ multiplex PCR, and the TCRdb table lists in-frame clones only, not all of them. The table lists roughly 61,000 clones, 70% to 90% of them singletons. The sequenced sample was CD4+ or CD8+ T cells sorted from blood, obtained in a trial of the OX40 agonist ivuxolimab. The receptors come from an adult with an advanced solid tumor such as melanoma, head and neck, liver or kidney cancer. CDR3s leave out the opening cysteine and the closing phenylalanine or tryptophan. Size tells how often a clone was seen (once, few, many) or the class of an expanded clone, and some rows leave it out.

. | TRBJ2-5 | TRBV5-1 | ASSFSSGGQETQY
once | TRBJ2-4 | TRBV21-1 | ASSKEKGRDRGRNAAKNIQY
. | TRBJ1-1 | TRBV13 | ASSLGHRRLGKEAF
. | TRBJ1-4 | TRBV10-3 | AISEPGLADEKLF
. | TRBJ1-1 | TRBV7-9 | ASSLRILNTEAF
. | TRBJ1-2 | TRBV6-1 | ASTSTGGRNGYT
. | TRBJ1-5 | TRBV29-1 | SVGPGGINQPQH
. | TRBJ2-7 | TRBV27 | ASSFPDGIPY
. | TRBJ2-3 | TRBV5-5 | ASSLGLAGGPRTDTQY
. | TRBJ1-6 | TRBV10-3 | AIRTGGDYSPLH
. | TRBJ2-2 | TRBV18 | ASSQLLTSGDAGELF
. | TRBJ2-7 | TRBV10-3 | AHSPGGGTYEQY
few | TRBJ2-3 | TRBV4-1 | ASSQPGTSLSADTQY
. | TRBJ1-5 | TRBV19 | ASSISSVLGQPQH
. | TRBJ1-2 | TRBV7-9 | ASSLEVDGYT
. | TRBJ1-2 | TRBV5-6 | ASSRGTDTLYGYT
. | TRBJ1-6 | TRBV18 | ASSPGGGISPLH
. | TRBJ1-4 | TRBV6-1 | ASSEFGRGGEKLF
. | TRBJ1-2 | TRBV5-1 | ASSLALGDLGYT
few | TRBJ2-1 | TRBV14 | ASSLASSYNEQF
. | TRBJ2-5 | TRBV2 | ASSEGGRRGETQY
few | TRBJ2-3 | TRBV21-1 | ASSKEWKLAASTDTQY
. | TRBJ1-6 | TRBV11-2 | ASSTQNRGGNSPLH
. | TRBJ2-2 | TRBV5-1 | ASSLTGGSTGELF
. | TRBJ2-7 | TRBV19 | ASSTSLGTGGEQY
once | TRBJ2-1 | TRBV5-4 | ASSVPSGDVNEQF
. | TRBJ2-2 | TRBV19 | ASSIQRNTGELF
. | TRBJ2-2 | TRBV7-2 | ASSLRQANTGELF
. | TRBJ1-1 | TRBV5-1 | ASSGTGTGTEAF
. | TRBJ1-2 | TRBV10-1 | ASSESGGLGYT
. | TRBJ2-5 | TRBV14 | ASSRGQETQY
. | TRBJ2-5 | TRBV25-1 | ASIPPGSPQETQY
. | TRBJ2-5 | TRBV5-1 | ASNKGTVQETQY
. | TRBJ1-5 | TRBV5-1 | ASSPVGGANQPQH
. | TRBJ1-1 | TRBV5-4 | ASSLGGTGNTEAF
. | TRBJ2-5 | TRBV28 | ASSLWAGSQETQY
. | TRBJ1-4 | TRBV19 | ASTVRGQGEKLF
. | TRBJ1-2 | TRBV4-2 | ASSPALGTGPIGGYT
. | TRBJ1-4 | TRBV7-2 | ASSSTFGTGGEKLF
. | TRBJ1-1 | TRBV28 | ASSSSRQGAASAF